This paragraph reports one TCR beta chain. Its antigen is not known. TCRdb reanalysed the 5' RACE reads using MiXCR and keeps one entry per CDR3 protein. The top ten hold roughly 5.3% of the sample, which has 100,000 to 150,000 distinct CDR3 sequences, about 15% seen once. CDR1 is SGHAT, CDR2 FQNNGV, per germline. The CDR3 has 14 amino acids. V lost 8 bases and J lost 4, with 15 bases in between. This sample stems from a study of T-cell memory formation after mild COVID-19. Study as a whole: Across donors, TCR clusters were largely donor specific. Study-wide findings and caveats: Largely, contracting CD4+ clones fell within CM and EM, and contracting CD8+ clones within EMRA. Clones contracting across day 15 to 85 had a balanced CD4/CD8 profile; later expanding clones leaned CD4+.

The gene calls are TRBV11-2 and TRBJ2-4; D might be TRBD1 or TRBD2, each matching 5 bases. This sequence was found in a man between 18 and 35 years old who had mild COVID-19 (a few samples of this study predate the infection). Cell type and time point are not known. Sequencing was done on a sample of PBMCs or a T cell subset sorted from them (not recorded which). CDR3 in DNA: TGTGCCAGCGGAAACCGGGACGGAAAAAACATTCAGTACTTC. Amino acids: CASGNRDGKNIQYF.